The sequence of this T cell receptor (beta chain) was determined in a study of T cell responses to AZD1222 COVID-19 vaccine. Method: immunoSEQ multiplex PCR; TCRdb's copy keeps in-frame clones and lacks some. Altogether approximately 130,000 clones are present, more than 85% being singletons, with the ten largest covering 3.1%. Sequenced material: peripheral blood, taken on day 0 of AZD1222 vaccination. The clonotype was recovered from an adult in good health.

Here the CDR3 DNA reads TGTGCCAGCCGGACTAGCGGGAGCCCTTACAATGAGCAGTTCTTC. Translating gives CASRTSGSPYNEQFF. The chain employs TRBV6-4 and TRBJ2-1, with 13 bases lining up with TRBD2. The germline V gene encodes CDR1 MRHNA and CDR2 SNTAGT. The CDR3 sequence is 15 residues long. The V and J ends lost 8 bases and 4 bases, in that order; junction bases with no gene match: 5.